This T cell receptor beta chain is drawn from a study of technical replicates of blood from a handful of donors. Libraries were prepared by immunoSEQ multiplex PCR; TCRdb keeps only in-frame clonotypes and omits some of them. The top ten clones hold about 0.19% of a sample with about 84,000 clones, around 97% of them seen once. The V gene lost 5 bases and the J gene lost 2 bases, with 17 bases spanning the gap. The CDR3 contains 16 residues. Germline V CDR1 and CDR2: MNHNY, SVGAGI (reference sequence). The sequence derives from a human donor in good health. The sequencing input was T cells isolated from PBMCs. The V call is TRBV6-6, the J call TRBJ2-3; no clear D gene. CDR3: CASSPRLVSTTDTQYF. CDR3 bases: TGTGCCAGCAGTCCGAGACTGGTTAGTACCACAGATACGCAGTATTTT.